Listed here is a single T cell receptor (beta chain). V gave up 3 bases and J gave up 4 bases, with 19 bases separating them. Germline CDR1 and CDR2: MNHEY and SMNVEV (reference sequence). The CDR3 has 18 residues. Assay used: immunoSEQ multiplex PCR; TCRdb lists only in-frame clones, some missing. The table has about 25,000 clones, 65% to 90% seen once. The data were taken from a study of T cells in localized non-small cell lung cancer. This receptor was taken from a female donor over 55 with stage I lung adenocarcinoma. The material was peripheral blood, obtained before any cancer treatment. This chain connects TRBV27 to TRBJ2-6; D not resolved. This CDR3 is CASSFGRFGGVGANVLTF. The CDR3 DNA sequence: TGTGCCAGCAGTTTTGGGCGTTTTGGTGGGGTCGGGGCCAACGTCCTGACTTTC.